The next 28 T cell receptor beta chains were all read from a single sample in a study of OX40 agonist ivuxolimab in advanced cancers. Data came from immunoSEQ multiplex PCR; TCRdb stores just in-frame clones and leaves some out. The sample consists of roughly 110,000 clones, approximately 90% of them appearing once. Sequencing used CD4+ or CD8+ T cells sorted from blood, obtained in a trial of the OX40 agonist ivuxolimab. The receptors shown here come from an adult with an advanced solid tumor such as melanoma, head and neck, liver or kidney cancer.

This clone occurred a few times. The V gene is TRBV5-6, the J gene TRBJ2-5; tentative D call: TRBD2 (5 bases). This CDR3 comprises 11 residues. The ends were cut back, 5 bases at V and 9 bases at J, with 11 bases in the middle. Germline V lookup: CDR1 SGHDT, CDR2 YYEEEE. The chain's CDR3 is CASSTRRSQYF. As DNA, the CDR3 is TGTGCCAGCAGTACACGGAGGTCCCAGTACTTC.

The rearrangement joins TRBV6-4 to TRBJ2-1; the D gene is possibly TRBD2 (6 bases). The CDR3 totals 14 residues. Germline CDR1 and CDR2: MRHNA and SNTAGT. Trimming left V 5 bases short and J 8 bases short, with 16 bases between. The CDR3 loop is CASSTRGLSDEQFF. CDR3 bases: TGTGCCAGCAGTACGAGGGGACTTTCAGATGAGCAGTTCTTC.

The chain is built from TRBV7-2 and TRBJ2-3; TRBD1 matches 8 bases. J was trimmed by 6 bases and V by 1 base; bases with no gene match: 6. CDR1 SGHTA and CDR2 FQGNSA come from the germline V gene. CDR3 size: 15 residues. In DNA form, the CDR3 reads TGTGCCAGCAGCTTAGAAGACAGGGGTTTGGATACGCAGTATTTT. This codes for CASSLEDRGLDTQYF.

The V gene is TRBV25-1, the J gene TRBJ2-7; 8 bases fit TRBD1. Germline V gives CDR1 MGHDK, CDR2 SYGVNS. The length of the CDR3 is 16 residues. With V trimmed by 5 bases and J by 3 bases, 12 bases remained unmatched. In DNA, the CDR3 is TGTGCCAGCAGTCCCGCGCGAGGACAGGGAAGCTACGAGCAGTACTTC. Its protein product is CASSPARGQGSYEQYF.

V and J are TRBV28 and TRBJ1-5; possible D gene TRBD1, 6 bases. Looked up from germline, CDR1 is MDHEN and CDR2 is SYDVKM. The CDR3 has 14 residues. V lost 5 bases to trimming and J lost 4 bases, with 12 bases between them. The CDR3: CASSPSDRNQPQHF. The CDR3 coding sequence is TGTGCCAGCAGTCCCTCAGACAGGAATCAGCCCCAGCATTTT.

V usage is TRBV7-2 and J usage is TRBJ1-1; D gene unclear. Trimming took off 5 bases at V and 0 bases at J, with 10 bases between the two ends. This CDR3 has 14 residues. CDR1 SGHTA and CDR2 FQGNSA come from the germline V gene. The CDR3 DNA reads TGTGCCAGCAGCCCCAACAGACTGAACACTGAAGCTTTCTTT. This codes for CASSPNRLNTEAFF.

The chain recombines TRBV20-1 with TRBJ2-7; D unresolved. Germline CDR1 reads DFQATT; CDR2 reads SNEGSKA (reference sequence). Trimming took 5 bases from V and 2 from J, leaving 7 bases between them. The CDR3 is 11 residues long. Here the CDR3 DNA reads TGCAGTGCTGCCGGGCCCTACGAGCAGTACTTC. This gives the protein CSAAGPYEQYF.

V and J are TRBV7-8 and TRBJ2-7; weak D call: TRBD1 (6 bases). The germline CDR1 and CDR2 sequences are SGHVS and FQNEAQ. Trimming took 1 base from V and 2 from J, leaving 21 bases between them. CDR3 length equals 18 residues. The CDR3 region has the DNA TGTGCCAGCAGCTTAGTCTGGGTAGCTGGGGGCGCAACCTACGAGCAGTACTTC. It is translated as CASSLVWVAGGATYEQYF. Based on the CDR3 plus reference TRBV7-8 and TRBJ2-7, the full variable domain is GAGVSQSPRYKVAKRGQDVALRCDPISGHVSLFWYQQALGQGPEFLTYFQNEAQLDKSGLPSDRFFAERPEGSVSTLKIQRTQQEDSAVYLCASSLVWVAGGATYEQYFGPGTRLTVT.

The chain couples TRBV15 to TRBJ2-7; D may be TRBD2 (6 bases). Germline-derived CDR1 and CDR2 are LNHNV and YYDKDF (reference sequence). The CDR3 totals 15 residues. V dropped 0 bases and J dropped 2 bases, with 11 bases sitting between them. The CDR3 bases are TGTGCCACCAGCAGAGATTGGGGGGAGACCTACGAGCAGTACTTC. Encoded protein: CATSRDWGETYEQYF.

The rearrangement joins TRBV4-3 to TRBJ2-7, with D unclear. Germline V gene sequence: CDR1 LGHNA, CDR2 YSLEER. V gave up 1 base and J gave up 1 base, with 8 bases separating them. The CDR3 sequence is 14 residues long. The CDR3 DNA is TGCGCCAGCAGCCAAGTGATGGAATCCTACGAGCAGTACTTC. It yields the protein CASSQVMESYEQYF.

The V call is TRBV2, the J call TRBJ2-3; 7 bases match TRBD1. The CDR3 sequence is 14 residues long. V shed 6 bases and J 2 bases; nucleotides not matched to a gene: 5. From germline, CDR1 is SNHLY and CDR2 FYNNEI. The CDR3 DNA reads TGTGCCAGCAGATTACAGGGGCTCACAGATACGCAGTATTTT. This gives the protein CASRLQGLTDTQYF.

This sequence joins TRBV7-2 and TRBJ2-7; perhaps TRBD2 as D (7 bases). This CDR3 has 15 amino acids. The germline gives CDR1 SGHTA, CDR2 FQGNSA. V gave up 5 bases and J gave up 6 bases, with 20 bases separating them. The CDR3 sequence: CASSPAGQGMREQYF. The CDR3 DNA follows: TGTGCCAGCAGCCCAGCGGGGCAGGGGATGCGCGAGCAGTACTTC.

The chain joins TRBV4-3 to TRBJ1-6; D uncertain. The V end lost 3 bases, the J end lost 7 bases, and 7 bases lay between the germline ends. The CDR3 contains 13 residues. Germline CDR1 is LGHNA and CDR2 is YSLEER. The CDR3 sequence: CASSQVGNSPLHF. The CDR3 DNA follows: TGCGCCAGCAGCCAGGTCGGAAATTCACCCCTCCACTTT.

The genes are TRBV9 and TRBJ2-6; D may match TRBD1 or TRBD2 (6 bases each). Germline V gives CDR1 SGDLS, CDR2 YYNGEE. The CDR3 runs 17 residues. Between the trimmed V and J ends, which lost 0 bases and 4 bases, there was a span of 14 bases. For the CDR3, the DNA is TGTGCCAGCAGCGTAGTCGGGGGCTGGTCAGGGGCCAACGTCCTGACTTTC. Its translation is CASSVVGGWSGANVLTF.

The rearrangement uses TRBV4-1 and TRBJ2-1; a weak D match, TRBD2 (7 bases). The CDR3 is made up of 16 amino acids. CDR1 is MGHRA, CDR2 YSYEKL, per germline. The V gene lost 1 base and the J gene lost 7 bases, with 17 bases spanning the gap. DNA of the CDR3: TGCGCCAGCAGCCAAGTTGAAGGGGGGGCCAGAAATGAGCAGTTCTTC. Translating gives CASSQVEGGARNEQFF.

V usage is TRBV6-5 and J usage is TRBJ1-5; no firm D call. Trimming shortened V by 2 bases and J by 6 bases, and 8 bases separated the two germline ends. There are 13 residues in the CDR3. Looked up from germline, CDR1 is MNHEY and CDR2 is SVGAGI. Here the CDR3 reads CASSYGLGQPQHF. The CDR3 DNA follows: TGTGCCAGCAGTTACGGACTTGGTCAGCCCCAGCATTTT.

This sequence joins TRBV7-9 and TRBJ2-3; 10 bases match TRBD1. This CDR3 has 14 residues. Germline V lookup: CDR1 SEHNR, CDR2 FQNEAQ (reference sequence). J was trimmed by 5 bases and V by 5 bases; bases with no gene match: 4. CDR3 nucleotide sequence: TGTGCCAGCAGCATGACAGGGGGCAAAGATACGCAGTATTTT. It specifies CASSMTGGKDTQYF.

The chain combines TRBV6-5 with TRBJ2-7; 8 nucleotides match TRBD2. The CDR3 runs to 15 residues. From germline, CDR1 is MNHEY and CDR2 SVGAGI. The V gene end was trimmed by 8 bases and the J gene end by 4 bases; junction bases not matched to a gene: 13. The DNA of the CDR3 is TGTGCCAGCCTTTGGGAAAGCGGGGGAGGATACGAGCAGTACTTC. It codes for CASLWESGGGYEQYF.

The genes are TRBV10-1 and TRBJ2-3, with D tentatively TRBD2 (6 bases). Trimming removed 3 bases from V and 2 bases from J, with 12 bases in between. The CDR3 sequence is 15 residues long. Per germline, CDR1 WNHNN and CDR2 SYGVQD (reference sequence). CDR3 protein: CASSEGGTITDTQYF. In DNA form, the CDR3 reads TGCGCCAGCAGTGAAGGAGGGACCATCACAGATACGCAGTATTTT.

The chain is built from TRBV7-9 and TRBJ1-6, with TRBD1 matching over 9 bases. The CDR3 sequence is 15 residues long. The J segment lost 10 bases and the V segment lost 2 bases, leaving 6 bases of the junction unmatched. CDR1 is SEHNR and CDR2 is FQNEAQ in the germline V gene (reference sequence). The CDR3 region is CASSLRDRDRSPLHF. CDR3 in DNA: TGTGCCAGCAGCTTACGGGACAGGGACCGATCACCCCTCCACTTT.

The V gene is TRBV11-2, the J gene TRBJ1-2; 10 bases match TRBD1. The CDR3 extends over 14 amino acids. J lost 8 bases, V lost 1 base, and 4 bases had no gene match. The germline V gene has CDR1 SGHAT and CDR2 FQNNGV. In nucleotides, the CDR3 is TGTGCCAGCAGCTTAGGGGGGACAGGGGAAGGCTACACCTTC. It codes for CASSLGGTGEGYTF.

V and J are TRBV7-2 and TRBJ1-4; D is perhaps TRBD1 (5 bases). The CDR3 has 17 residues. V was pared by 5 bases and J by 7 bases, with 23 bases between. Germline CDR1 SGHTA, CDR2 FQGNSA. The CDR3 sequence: CASSPSAGAGWFEKLFF. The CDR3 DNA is TGTGCCAGCAGCCCCTCCGCCGGGGCCGGATGGTTTGAAAAACTGTTTTTT.

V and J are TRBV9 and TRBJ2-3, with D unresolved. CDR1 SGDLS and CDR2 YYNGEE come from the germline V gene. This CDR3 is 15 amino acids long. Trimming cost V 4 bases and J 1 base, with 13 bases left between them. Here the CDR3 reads CASSPLSVGTDTQYF. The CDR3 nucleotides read TGTGCCAGCAGCCCTCTTTCAGTGGGCACAGATACGCAGTATTTT.

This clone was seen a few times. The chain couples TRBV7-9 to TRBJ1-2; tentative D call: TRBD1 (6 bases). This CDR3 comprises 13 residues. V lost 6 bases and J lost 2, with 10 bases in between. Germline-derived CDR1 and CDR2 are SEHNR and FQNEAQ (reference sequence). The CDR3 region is CASRPGVNYGYTF. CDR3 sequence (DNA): TGTGCCAGCAGACCAGGGGTCAACTATGGCTACACCTTC. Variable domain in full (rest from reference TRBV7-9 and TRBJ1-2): DTGVSQNPRHKITKRGQNVTFRCDPISEHNRLYWYRQTLGQGPEFLTYFQNEAQLEKSRLLSDRFSAERPKGSFSTLEIQRTEQGDSAMYLCASRPGVNYGYTFGSGTRLTVV.

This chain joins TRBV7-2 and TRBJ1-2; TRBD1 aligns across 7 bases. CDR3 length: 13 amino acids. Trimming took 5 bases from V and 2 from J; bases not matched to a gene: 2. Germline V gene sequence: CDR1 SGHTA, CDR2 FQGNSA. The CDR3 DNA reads TGTGCCAGCAGCCGGGACAGAAACTATGGCTACACCTTC. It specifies CASSRDRNYGYTF. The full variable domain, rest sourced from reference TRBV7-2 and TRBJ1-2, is GAGVSQSPSNKVTEKGKDVELRCDPISGHTALYWYRQSLGQGLEFLIYFQGNSAPDKSGLPSDRFSAERTGGSVSTLTIQRTQQEDSAVYLCASSRDRNYGYTFGSGTRLTVV.

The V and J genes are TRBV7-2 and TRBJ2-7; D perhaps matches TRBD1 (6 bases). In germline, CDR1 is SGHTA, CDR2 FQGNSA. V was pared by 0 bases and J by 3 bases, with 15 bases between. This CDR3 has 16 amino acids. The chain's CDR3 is CASSLARTAALYEQYF. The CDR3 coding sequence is TGTGCCAGCAGCTTAGCCCGGACAGCGGCCCTCTACGAGCAGTACTTC.

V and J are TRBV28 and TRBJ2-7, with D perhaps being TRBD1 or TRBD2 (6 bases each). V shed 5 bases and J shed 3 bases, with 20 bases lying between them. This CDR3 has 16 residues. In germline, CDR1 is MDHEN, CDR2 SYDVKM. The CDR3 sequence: CASSTPAGHTYYEQYF. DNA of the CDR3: TGTGCCAGCAGTACCCCTGCGGGACACACGTACTACGAGCAGTACTTC.

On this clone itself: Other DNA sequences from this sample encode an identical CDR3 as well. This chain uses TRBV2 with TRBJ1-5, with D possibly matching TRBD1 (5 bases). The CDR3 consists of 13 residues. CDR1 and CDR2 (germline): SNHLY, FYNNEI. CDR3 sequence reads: CASGRDGNQPQHF. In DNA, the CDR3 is TGTGCTAGCGGAAGGGACGGTAATCAGCCCCAGCATTTT.